This TCR beta chain was obtained from a study of graft-versus-host responses after intestinal transplantation (dated by TCRdb to the early 2020s). Study-level background: The transplants that recipients got were multivisceral, liver-intestinal, or isolated intestinal. Rather than going through the commercial service, samples from three later patients were sequenced in-house on an Illumina MiSeq and processed with MiXCR. After intestinal transplantation, graft-versus-host and host-versus-graft alloreactive T cell clones were followed in the graft, circulation and bone marrow using bulk TCR-beta CDR3 sequencing. Donor T cell macrochimerism was defined as a peak of at least 4% donor T cells among recipient peripheral blood mononuclear cells. All recipients received anti-thymocyte globulin induction followed by maintenance tacrolimus and steroids for 3 to 4 years. Alloreactive clones were identified by sequencing pre-transplant mixed lymphocyte reaction products and comparing them with unstimulated pre-transplant donor and recipient T cells. The cohort enrolled some 23 intestinal transplant recipients including one retransplant, and a few patients lacking pretransplant specimens were excluded. Overall study outcomes, separate from this receptor: GvH clones turned up in recipient bone marrow, with some appearing earlier in ileal mucosa or blood, a pattern consistent with an intestinal mucosal origin. Conclusions were limited by the relatively low number and heterogeneity of intestinal transplant patients. Patients with donor T cell macrochimerism had high GvH to HvG T cell clonal ratios in their allografts. Early after transplant, declines in HvG clones were associated with peak levels of circulating GvH clones.

As concerns this clone: The antigen it binds to is not known. Base qualities were left out, and no much larger clone turns up one base away.

Deletion took 1 base off V and 8 bases off J, with a span of 9 bases between the germline ends. The CDR3 has 13 amino acids, counting the end cysteine and phenylalanine. The entry retains the CDR3 DNA only, 39 bases that are in frame from base 1. Based on the germline V gene, the CDR1 and CDR2 sequences are KGHSH and LQKENI. The library was obtained by the immunoSEQ multiplex PCR assay. For most patients, genomic DNA was isolated with the Qiagen DNeasy Blood and Tissue Kit and sent frozen to Adaptive Biotechnologies for TCR sequencing. Adaptive Biotechnologies carried out high-throughput TCR-beta CDR3 sequencing of genomic DNA for most patients. The authors' pipeline ran thus. TCR sequencing data for approximately 19 patients were retrieved from Adaptive's ImmunoSEQ software; a few other patients were processed with MiXCR and VDJtools. To correct CD4 versus CD8 sorting errors, sequences present in both subsets at a frequency ratio below 5:1 were removed. CDR3 nucleotide sequences shared by donor and recipient were removed because the origin of these sequences could not be assigned. To be classed as alloreactive, a clone needed at least 2-fold expansion over unstimulated cells and a minimum CFSE-low frequency of 0.002% (template counts) or 0.001% (read counts). A clone was considered mappable if detected in the sequenced pre-transplant spleen, lymph node, or MLR CFSE-low populations of the donor or recipient. Cumulative frequency of alloreactive clones was calculated as a percentage of all sequences weighted by copy number. Held by TCRdb, this immuneACCESS table contains in-frame sequences only and omits some clones. Under half of the omission traces to an unresolved V gene where checked; the cause of the rest is unknown. The DNA was the basis for D and trimming; V, J and clone size are from that table. This sample is represented by about 100,000 clones; roughly nine tenths of them were singletons. Around 1% of the sample is in the top ten clones.

The time point tag for this specimen amounts to: cells obtained before transplantation from donor or recipient. CD3+CD4+ and CD3+CD8+ populations were FACS-sorted from unstimulated pre-transplant donor and recipient cells taken from spleen or lymph nodes. The TCR originated in a human donor who was the organ donor for an intestinal transplant. The sequence joins TRBV18 to TRBJ1-3, with no confident D gene call. The input for sequencing was unstimulated CD4+ T cells sorted from spleen or lymph node cells, taken before transplant. CDR3 loop: CASSPQGWDTIYF. Read as DNA, the sequence is TGTGCCAGCTCACCACAGGGTTGGGACACCATATATTTT.